The T cell receptor beta chain under discussion was sequenced for a study of response to subunit inactivated influenza vaccine. This CDR3 has 18 amino acids. The germline V gene has CDR1 MGHRA and CDR2 YSYEKL. Losses at the gene ends were 3 bases for V and 8 bases for J; bases not matched to a gene: 12. A few counts support this clonotype. Antigen unknown. TCRdb redid the calling of the RT-PCR reads with MiXCR, one entry per CDR3 protein. The sample records about 500,000 distinct CDR3 sequences, approximately 12% being singletons. Findings and caveats of the study: Authors suggested few new T cells are recruited by each seasonal influenza vaccination.

Sequenced material: PBMCs from blood, taken more than 35 days after vaccination. The source of this sequence is a man in his fifties who received an inactivated influenza vaccine. J is TRBJ2-1 and V is TRBV4-1; 14 positions match TRBD2. The CDR3 coding sequence is TGCGCCAGCAGCCACTCGGGACTAGCGGGGGCCATTGGGGATGAGCAGTTCTTC. It is translated as CASSHSGLAGAIGDEQFF.